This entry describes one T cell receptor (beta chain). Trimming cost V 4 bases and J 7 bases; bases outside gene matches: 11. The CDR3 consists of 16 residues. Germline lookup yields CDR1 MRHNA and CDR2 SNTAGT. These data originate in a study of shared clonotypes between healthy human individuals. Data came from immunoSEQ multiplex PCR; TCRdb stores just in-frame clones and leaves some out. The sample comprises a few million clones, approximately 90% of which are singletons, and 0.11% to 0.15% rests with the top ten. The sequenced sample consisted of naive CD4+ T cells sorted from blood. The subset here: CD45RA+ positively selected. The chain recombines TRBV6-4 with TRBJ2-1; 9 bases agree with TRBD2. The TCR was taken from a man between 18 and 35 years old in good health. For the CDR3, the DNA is TGTGCCAGCAGTGCTGTAAGTAGCGGGAGCACGAATGAGCAGTTCTTC. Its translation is CASSAVSSGSTNEQFF.